The clone carrying this T cell receptor beta chain was recorded only once. Its specificity is not known. Using immunoSEQ multiplex PCR, the repertoire was profiled, and TCRdb retains in-frame clones only, with some absent. This table holds tens of thousands of clones, 88% found once. The record originates from a study of OX40 agonist ivuxolimab in advanced cancers. Study in general: Cancers in dose escalation were hepatocellular, melanoma, renal cell and head and neck. Of the patients, three showed partial responses, one with hepatocellular carcinoma and two with cutaneous melanoma.

Overall study findings and caveats: CD8+ T cells (on average) carried more expanded clones than CD4+ T cells.

The sequence was obtained from an adult with an advanced solid tumor such as melanoma, head and neck, liver or kidney cancer. Specimen: CD4+ or CD8+ T cells sorted from blood, collected in a trial of the OX40 agonist ivuxolimab.

In DNA form, the CDR3 reads TGTGCCAGTACCCTCGTCTCTTCTGGGGCCAACGTCCTGACTTTC. The encoded protein is CASTLVSSGANVLTF. The J gene is TRBJ2-6, the V gene TRBV6-5, with D hard to call. The V gene's germline CDR1 is MNHEY and CDR2 SVGAGI. The CDR3 has 15 residues. V was pared by 9 bases and J by 1 base, with 13 bases between.